This TCR beta chain was recorded in a study of neurological immune-mediated disorders. For the unsorted libraries, 2 million PBMCs stored at -80 C served as input. The CDR3 is 15 amino acids. Germline lookup yields CDR1 SGHTA and CDR2 FQGTGA. V was clipped by 2 bases and J by 1 base, with 10 bases between them. TCRdb re-derived calls from the 5' RACE reads in MiXCR, one entry per CDR3 protein. The sample records tens of thousands of distinct CDR3 sequences, more than 14% being singletons. This clonotype was observed at least ten times. The rearrangement uses TRBV7-3 and TRBJ2-3; the D call may be TRBD1 or TRBD2 (6 bases each). The sample consisted of PBMCs. This receptor was identified in a man aged 65-85 years in good health. The CDR3 is CASSLFGGRTDTQYF. CDR3 bases: TGTGCCAGCAGCTTATTTGGGGGGCGCACAGATACGCAGTATTTT.